This passage covers 24 T cell receptor beta chains from one sample sequenced in a study of CD8 T cells in ankylosing spondylitis. TCRdb re-analysed the 5' RACE reads in MiXCR, keeping a single row per CDR3 protein. Of 150,000 to 200,000 distinct CDR3 sequences in the sample, 10% to 15% were seen once. Sequences were obtained from blood, either unsorted or a sorted T cell fraction (not recorded which). Every receptor here comes from a female donor with ankylosing spondylitis or in good health (not recorded which).

This clonotype was counted ten times or more. The rearrangement links TRBV12-3 or TRBV12-4 to TRBJ2-4; D is possibly TRBD1 (6 bases). V was clipped by 7 bases and J by 9 bases, with 19 bases between them. The CDR3 covers 14 residues. For the CDR3, the DNA is TGTGCCAGCAAAGACGACAGGCGTAATAGCATTCAGTACTTC. This codes for CASKDDRRNSIQYF.

In this sample, this clonotype turned up many times. The chain has TRBV9 and TRBJ2-1; no reliable D call. The CDR3 is 15 residues long. Germline V gene data show CDR1 as SGDLS and CDR2 as YYNGEE. V shed 0 bases and J shed 2 bases, with 9 bases lying between them. The CDR3 region has the DNA TGTGCCAGCAGCGTAGAGCTAGATGCCTACAATGAGCAGTTCTTC. Encoded protein: CASSVELDAYNEQFF.

With respect to this clonotype: A single base separates this from a much larger clone, so it may be a read error. The CDR3 DNA reads as TGCAACGTTGTGAGGGACAACTCCTACGAGCAGTACTTC. This encodes CNVVRDNSYEQYF. The chain carries TRBV29-1 and TRBJ2-7, with D possibly TRBD1 on 6 matching bases. Germline V gene data show CDR1 as SQVTM and CDR2 as ANQGSEA. The CDR3 is 13 amino acids.

Here the CDR3 reads CSAPSGTSLVYEQFF. The CDR3 bases are TGCAGTGCTCCGTCGGGGACTAGCTTAGTCTATGAGCAGTTCTTC. This rearrangement joins TRBV20-1 to TRBJ2-1; the match to TRBD2 covers 9 bases. The CDR3 runs 15 residues. J was trimmed by 8 bases and V by 5 bases; bases with no gene match: 13. Germline V gene sequence: CDR1 DFQATT, CDR2 SNEGSKA (reference sequence).

This clonotype was found a few times. The chain is built from TRBV6-2 or TRBV6-3 and TRBJ2-7; 9 bases are a match to TRBD1. Germline V gives CDR1 MNHEY, CDR2 SVGEGT. V shed 2 bases, J shed 5 bases, and the junction held 10 bases outside the gene matches. The CDR3 is 16 residues long. CDR3 in DNA: TGTGCCAGCAGTTACGGGGACAGGGTGATTGTCAACGAGCAGTACTTC. It codes for CASSYGDRVIVNEQYF.

This chain links TRBV6-4 with TRBJ2-7, with D unclear. The CDR3 runs to 14 residues. The V and J ends lost 0 bases and 3 bases respectively, with 9 bases between them. CDR1 and CDR2 from the germline V gene are MRHNA and SNTAGT. This CDR3 is CASSDSNPNYEQYF. DNA of the CDR3: TGTGCCAGCAGTGACTCGAACCCGAACTACGAGCAGTACTTC.

This clonotype was recorded a few times. The chain combines TRBV28 with TRBJ2-5; D not certain. Germline V gives CDR1 MDHEN, CDR2 SYDVKM. V gave up 3 bases and J gave up 5 bases, with 10 bases separating them. The CDR3 runs 13 residues. The CDR3 coding sequence is TGTGCCAGCAGTTTGTCCGTCTCGGAGACCCAGTACTTC. It yields the protein CASSLSVSETQYF.

Many counts were recorded for this clonotype. The rearrangement uses TRBV29-1 and TRBJ2-5; weak D call: TRBD1 (5 bases). The CDR3 loop spans 13 amino acids. CDR1 SQVTM and CDR2 ANQGSEA come from the germline V gene. V lost 3 bases to trimming and J lost 2 bases, with 10 bases between them. The DNA for the CDR3 is TGCAGCGTTGACCTGGGGCAGCAAGAGACCCAGTACTTC. Its protein product is CSVDLGQQETQYF.

This clonotype was counted at least ten times. V and J are TRBV7-9 and TRBJ2-5, with TRBD2 identical over 9 bases. Germline V CDR1 and CDR2: SEHNR, FQNEAQ (reference sequence). The CDR3 contains 13 residues. Losses at the gene ends were 7 bases for V and 5 bases for J; bases not matched to a gene: 5. CDR3 nucleotide sequence: TGTGCCAGCATAGCGGGAGAAGGGGAGACCCAGTACTTC. It codes for CASIAGEGETQYF.

This clonotype occurred a few times. This chain joins TRBV9 and TRBJ2-5; 7 bases match TRBD1. The CDR3 consists of 14 residues. Trimming removed 3 bases from V and 6 bases from J; junction bases left unmatched: 8. Germline CDR1 reads SGDLS; CDR2 reads YYNGEE. The DNA for the CDR3 is TGTGCCAGCAGCGGCCGGGACAGTGATAAGACCCAGTACTTC. Translating it yields CASSGRDSDKTQYF. Combining the CDR3 with reference TRBV9 and TRBJ2-5 gives the whole variable domain DSGVTQTPKHLITATGQRVTLRCSPRSGDLSVYWYQQSLDQGLQFLIQYYNGEERAKGNILERFSAQQFPDLHSELNLSSLELGDSALYFCASSGRDSDKTQYFGPGTRLLVL.

Many counts were recorded for this clonotype. The chain joins TRBV6-1 to TRBJ1-1; 9 positions agree with TRBD1. Germline CDR1 reads MNHNS; CDR2 reads SASEGT. CDR3 size: 17 residues. Trimming removed 6 bases from V and 4 bases from J; junction bases left unmatched: 15. The CDR3 sequence is CASSPRTGALRGTEAFF. CDR3 sequence (DNA): TGTGCCAGCAGCCCAAGGACAGGGGCTTTACGGGGCACTGAAGCTTTCTTT.

The V call is TRBV5-1, the J call TRBJ2-2; TRBD1 might be the D (6 bases). The germline CDR1 and CDR2 sequences are SGHRS and YFSETQ. V lost 4 bases to trimming and J lost 2 bases, with 12 bases between them. The length of the CDR3 is 15 residues. This chain's CDR3 is CASSPDRPNTGELFF. In nucleotides, the CDR3 is TGCGCCAGCAGCCCGGACAGACCAAACACCGGGGAGCTGTTTTTT.

Of note for this clonotype: The junction departs from the called germline gene at one end, perhaps through a read error. The chain uses TRBV7-2 and TRBJ2-3; TRBD2 agrees at 9 bases. The CDR3 totals 17 residues. CDR1 is SGHTA and CDR2 is FQGNSA in the germline V gene. The DNA for the CDR3 is TGTGCCAGCAGCCTAGCGGGAAGGCTTGGAGGCACAGATACGCAGTATTTT. Translating it yields CASSLAGRLGGTDTQYF.

This clonotype has a count of ten or more. The chain uses TRBV28 and TRBJ2-3; 8 bases map to TRBD1. The CDR3 is 15 amino acids. Per germline, CDR1 MDHEN and CDR2 SYDVKM. Trimming cost V 7 bases and J 3 bases; bases outside gene matches: 9. The CDR3 is CASKDPTGVTDTQYF. CDR3 DNA: TGTGCCAGCAAAGACCCGACAGGGGTGACAGATACGCAGTATTTT.

This clonotype has ten or more counts. The rearrangement joins TRBV15 to TRBJ2-1, with D uncertain. Germline V gene sequence: CDR1 LNHNV, CDR2 YYDKDF (reference sequence). This CDR3 has 13 residues. Trimming took 0 bases from V and 8 from J, leaving 8 bases between them. The CDR3 region has the DNA TGTGCCACCAGCAGAGATCGTGGGGATGAGCAGTTCTTC. Its protein product is CATSRDRGDEQFF.

In this sample, this clonotype turned up many times. This chain joins TRBV20-1 and TRBJ1-2, with TRBD1 identical over 9 bases. Germline CDR1 DFQATT, CDR2 SNEGSKA (reference sequence). V lost 1 base to trimming and J lost 8 bases; unmatched junction nucleotides: 8. This CDR3 spans 14 amino acids. The CDR3 coding sequence is TGCAGTGCTAGAGTACCTACAGGGGGCGCGGGCTACACCTTC. Translated, it gives CSARVPTGGAGYTF.

This clonotype has more than one count but fewer than ten. This rearrangement joins TRBV20-1 to TRBJ1-5; TRBD1 is a possible D gene (5 bases). Germline assignment: CDR1 DFQATT and CDR2 SNEGSKA (reference sequence). The CDR3 has 13 residues. The ends were cut back, 2 bases at V and 6 bases at J, with 11 bases in the middle. The CDR3 reads CSARLGVGQPQHF. The DNA for the CDR3 is TGCAGTGCTAGACTGGGGGTTGGTCAGCCCCAGCATTTT.

This clonotype has just a few counts. The rearrangement links TRBV7-2 to TRBJ2-2, with D possibly TRBD1 on 6 matching bases. The CDR3 runs 15 residues. V was shortened by 5 bases and J by 4 bases, with 14 bases between the two germline ends. Looked up from germline, CDR1 is SGHTA and CDR2 is FQGNSA. The CDR3 region is CASSLGTSSTGELFF. The CDR3 DNA reads TGTGCCAGCAGCCTCGGGACAAGCAGCACCGGGGAGCTGTTTTTT.

This clonotype has a handful of counts. The rearrangement joins TRBV4-3 to TRBJ2-3, with 10 bases identical to TRBD2. CDR3 length: 13 residues. V shed 0 bases and J 13 bases; nucleotides not matched to a gene: 4. Germline V gene lookup returns CDR1 LGHNA and CDR2 YSLEER. Here the CDR3 reads CASSQETSGEEYF. The CDR3 bases are TGCGCCAGCAGCCAAGAAACTAGCGGGGAAGAGTATTTT.

This clonotype was counted many times. V and J are TRBV12-3 or TRBV12-4 and TRBJ2-2; 10 nucleotides align to TRBD2. The CDR3 is 15 residues long. Unmatched junction bases numbered 1, after V lost 2 bases and J lost 4 bases. CDR3 in amino acids: CASSLLAGVTGELFF. As DNA, the CDR3 is TGTGCCAGCAGTTTACTAGCGGGAGTCACCGGGGAGCTGTTTTTT.

CDR3 region: CSALAPGQGLMSGYTF. CDR3 nucleotide sequence: TGCAGTGCCCTCGCTCCGGGACAGGGTTTGATGAGTGGCTACACCTTC. The V and J genes are TRBV20-1 and TRBJ1-2, with 9 bases identical to TRBD1. The CDR3 has 16 residues. Germline CDR1 DFQATT, CDR2 SNEGSKA (reference sequence). The J segment lost 7 bases and the V segment lost 6 bases, leaving 18 bases of the junction unmatched.

This clonotype was counted between two and nine times. This rearrangement joins TRBV4-3 to TRBJ2-1; 7 bases are a match to TRBD2. Germline values: CDR1 LGHNA, CDR2 YSLEER. The CDR3 is made up of 17 amino acids. The trim removed 0 bases at V and 1 base at J, leaving 6 bases unmatched. DNA of the CDR3: TGCGCCAGCAGCCAAGATGTGGCGGGAGCTTCCTACAATGAGCAGTTCTTC. It codes for CASSQDVAGASYNEQFF.

Points on this clonotype: This sequence may be a read error, since a much larger clone differs from it by one base. J is TRBJ2-1 and V is TRBV24-1; a weak D match, TRBD2 (5 bases). The germline V gene encodes CDR1 KGHDR and CDR2 SFDVKD. V was pared by 0 bases and J by 8 bases, with 19 bases between. The CDR3 is 17 residues long. The CDR3 DNA is TGTGCCACCAGTGATTTGCGGAGGTCCGGGATTAACGATGAGCAGTTCTTC. Its translation: CATSDLRRSGINDEQFF.

J is TRBJ1-4 and V is TRBV5-1; no clear D. V dropped 1 base and J dropped 8 bases, with 9 bases sitting between them. CDR1 is SGHRS and CDR2 is YFSETQ in the germline V gene. CDR3 length: 13 residues. Written as DNA, the CDR3 is TGCGCCAGCAGCTTGATCCCTCAAGAAAAACTGTTTTTT. This gives the protein CASSLIPQEKLFF. Looking up the rest from reference TRBV5-1 and TRBJ1-4 gives the full variable domain: KAGVTQTPRYLIKTRGQQVTLSCSPISGHRSVSWYQQTPGQGLQFLFEYFSETQRNKGNFPGRFSGRQFSNSRSEMNVSTLELGDSALYLCASSLIPQEKLFFGSGTQLSVL.